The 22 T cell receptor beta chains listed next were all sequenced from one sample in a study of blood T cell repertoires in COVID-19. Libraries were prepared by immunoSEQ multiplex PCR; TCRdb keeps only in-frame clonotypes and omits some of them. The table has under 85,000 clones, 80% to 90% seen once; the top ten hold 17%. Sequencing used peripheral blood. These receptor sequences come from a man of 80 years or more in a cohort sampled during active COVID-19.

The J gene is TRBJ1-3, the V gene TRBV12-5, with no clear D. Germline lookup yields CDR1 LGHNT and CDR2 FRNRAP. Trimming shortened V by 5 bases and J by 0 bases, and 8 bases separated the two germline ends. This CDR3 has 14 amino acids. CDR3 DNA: TGTGCTAGTGGTAGCGGGAGCTCTGGAAACACCATATATTTT. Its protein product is CASGSGSSGNTIYF.

The CDR3 spells CASSPDRGQDEQYF. As DNA, the CDR3 is TGTGCCAGCAGCCCGGACAGGGGGCAGGACGAGCAGTACTTC. The chain couples TRBV7-2 to TRBJ2-7, with 11 bases fitting TRBD1. Germline V CDR1 and CDR2: SGHTA, FQGNSA. The J segment lost 5 bases and the V segment lost 5 bases, leaving 5 bases of the junction unmatched. This CDR3 contains 14 residues.

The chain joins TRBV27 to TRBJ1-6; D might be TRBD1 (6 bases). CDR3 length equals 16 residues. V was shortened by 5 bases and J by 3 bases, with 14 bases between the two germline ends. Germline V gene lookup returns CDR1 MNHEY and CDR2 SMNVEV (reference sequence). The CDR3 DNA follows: TGTGCCAGCAGTGTCACAGGGCTTTTCTATAATTCACCCCTCCACTTT. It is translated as CASSVTGLFYNSPLHF.

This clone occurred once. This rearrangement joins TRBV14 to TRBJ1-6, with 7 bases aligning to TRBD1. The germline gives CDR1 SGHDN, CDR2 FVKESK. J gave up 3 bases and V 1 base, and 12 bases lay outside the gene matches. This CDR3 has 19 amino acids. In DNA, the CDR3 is TGTGCCAGCAGCCAAGCCCGAGATCGGGCAGGGGGCTATAATTCACCCCTCCACTTT. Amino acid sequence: CASSQARDRAGGYNSPLHF.

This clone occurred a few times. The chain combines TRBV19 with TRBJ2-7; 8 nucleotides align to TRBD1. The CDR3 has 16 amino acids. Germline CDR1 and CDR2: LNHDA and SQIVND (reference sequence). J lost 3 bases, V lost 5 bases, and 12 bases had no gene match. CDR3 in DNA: TGTGCCAGTAGTTTCCGGGGGACAGGATGGGACTACGAGCAGTACTTC. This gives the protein CASSFRGTGWDYEQYF. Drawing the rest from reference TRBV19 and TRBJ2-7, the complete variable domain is DGGITQSPKYLFRKEGQNVTLSCEQNLNHDAMYWYRQDPGQGLRLIYYSQIVNDFQKGDIAEGYSVSREKKESFPLTVTSAQKNPTAFYLCASSFRGTGWDYEQYFGPGTRLTVT.

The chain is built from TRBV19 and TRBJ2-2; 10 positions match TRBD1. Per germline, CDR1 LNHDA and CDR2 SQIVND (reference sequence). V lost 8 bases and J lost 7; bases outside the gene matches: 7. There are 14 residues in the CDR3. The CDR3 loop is CASYPGQGLGELFF. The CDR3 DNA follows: TGTGCCAGTTACCCGGGACAGGGGCTCGGGGAGCTGTTTTTT. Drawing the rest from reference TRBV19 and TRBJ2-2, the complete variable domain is DGGITQSPKYLFRKEGQNVTLSCEQNLNHDAMYWYRQDPGQGLRLIYYSQIVNDFQKGDIAEGYSVSREKKESFPLTVTSAQKNPTAFYLCASYPGQGLGELFFGEGSRLTVL.

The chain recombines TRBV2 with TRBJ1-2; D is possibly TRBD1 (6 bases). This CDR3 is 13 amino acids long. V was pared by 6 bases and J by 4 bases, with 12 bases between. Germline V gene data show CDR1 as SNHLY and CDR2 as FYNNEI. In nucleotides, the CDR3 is TGTGCCAGCAGCCGGGACACCTTCTATGGCTACACCTTC. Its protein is CASSRDTFYGYTF.

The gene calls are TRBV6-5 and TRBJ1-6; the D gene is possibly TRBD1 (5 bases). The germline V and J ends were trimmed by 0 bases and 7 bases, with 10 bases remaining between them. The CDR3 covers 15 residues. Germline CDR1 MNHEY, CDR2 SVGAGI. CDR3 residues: CASSYSDTGNSPLHF. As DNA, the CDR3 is TGTGCCAGCAGTTACTCGGACACTGGGAATTCACCCCTCCACTTT.

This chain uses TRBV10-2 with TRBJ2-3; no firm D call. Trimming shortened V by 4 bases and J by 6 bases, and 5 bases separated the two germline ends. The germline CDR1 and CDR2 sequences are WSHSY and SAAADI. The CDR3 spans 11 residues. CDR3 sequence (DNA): TGCGCCAGCAGTGCTCCGGATACGCAGTATTTT. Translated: CASSAPDTQYF.

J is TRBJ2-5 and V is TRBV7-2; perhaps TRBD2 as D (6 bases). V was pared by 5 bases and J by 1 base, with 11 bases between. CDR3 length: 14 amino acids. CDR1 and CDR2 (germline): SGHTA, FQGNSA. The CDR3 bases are TGTGCCAGCAGCCCAAGGACTACCCAAGAGACCCAGTACTTC. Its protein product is CASSPRTTQETQYF.

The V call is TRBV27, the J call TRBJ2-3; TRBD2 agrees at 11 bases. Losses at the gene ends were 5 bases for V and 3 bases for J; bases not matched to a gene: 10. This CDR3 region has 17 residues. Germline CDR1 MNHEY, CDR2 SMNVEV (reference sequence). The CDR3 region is CASSPRLTSGVTDTQYF. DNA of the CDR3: TGTGCCAGCAGTCCAAGACTGACTAGCGGGGTGACAGATACGCAGTATTTT.

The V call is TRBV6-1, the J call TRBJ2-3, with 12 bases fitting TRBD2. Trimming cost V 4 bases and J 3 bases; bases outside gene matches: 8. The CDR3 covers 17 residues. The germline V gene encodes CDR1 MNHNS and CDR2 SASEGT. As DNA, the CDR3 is TGTGCCAGCAGTGCACTCCTAGCGGGGGGGCCGACAGATACGCAGTATTTT. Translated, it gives CASSALLAGGPTDTQYF.

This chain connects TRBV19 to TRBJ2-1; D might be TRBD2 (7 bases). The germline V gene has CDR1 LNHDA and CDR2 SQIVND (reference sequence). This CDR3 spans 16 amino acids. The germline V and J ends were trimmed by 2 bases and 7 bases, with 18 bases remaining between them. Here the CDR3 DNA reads TGTGCCAGTAGTATAAGGGCGGGGGCTACGGGGAATGAGCAGTTCTTC. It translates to CASSIRAGATGNEQFF.

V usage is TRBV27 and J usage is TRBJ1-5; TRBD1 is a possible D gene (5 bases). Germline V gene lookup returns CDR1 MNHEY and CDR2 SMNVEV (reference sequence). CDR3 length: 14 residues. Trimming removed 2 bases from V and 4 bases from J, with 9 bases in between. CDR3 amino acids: CASSLQGGNQPQHF. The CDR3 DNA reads TGTGCCAGCAGTTTACAGGGAGGGAATCAGCCCCAGCATTTT.

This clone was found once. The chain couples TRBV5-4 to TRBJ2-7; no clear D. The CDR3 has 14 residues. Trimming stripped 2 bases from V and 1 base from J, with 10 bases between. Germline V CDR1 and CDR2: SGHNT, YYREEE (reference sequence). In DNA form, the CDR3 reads TGTGCCAGCAGCTTAACTGTGTTGTCCTACGAGCAGTACTTC. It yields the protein CASSLTVLSYEQYF.

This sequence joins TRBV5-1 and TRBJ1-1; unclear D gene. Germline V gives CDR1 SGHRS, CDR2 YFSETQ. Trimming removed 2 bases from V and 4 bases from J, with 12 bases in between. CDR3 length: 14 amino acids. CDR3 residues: CASSLETMGTEAFF. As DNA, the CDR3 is TGCGCCAGCAGCTTAGAGACAATGGGCACTGAAGCTTTCTTT.

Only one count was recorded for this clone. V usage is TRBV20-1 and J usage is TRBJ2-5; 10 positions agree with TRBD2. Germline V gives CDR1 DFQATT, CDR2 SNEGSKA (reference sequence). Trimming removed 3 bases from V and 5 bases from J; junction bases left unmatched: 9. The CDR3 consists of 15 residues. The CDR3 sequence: CSASKSGGAFETQYF. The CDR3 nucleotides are TGCAGTGCTAGTAAGAGCGGGGGGGCCTTTGAGACCCAGTACTTC.

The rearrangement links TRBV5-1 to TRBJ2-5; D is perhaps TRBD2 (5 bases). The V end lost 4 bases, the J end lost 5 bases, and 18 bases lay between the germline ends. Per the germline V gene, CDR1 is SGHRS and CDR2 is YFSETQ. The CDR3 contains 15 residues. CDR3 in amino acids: CASSREGSIVETQYF. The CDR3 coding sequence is TGCGCCAGCAGCCGCGAGGGCAGCATCGTGGAGACCCAGTACTTC.

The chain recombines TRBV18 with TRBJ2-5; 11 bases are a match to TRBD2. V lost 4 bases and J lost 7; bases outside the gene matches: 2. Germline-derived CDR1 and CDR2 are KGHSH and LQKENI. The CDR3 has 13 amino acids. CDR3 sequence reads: CASSRGLAGTQYF. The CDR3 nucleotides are TGTGCCAGCTCACGAGGACTAGCGGGGACCCAGTACTTC.

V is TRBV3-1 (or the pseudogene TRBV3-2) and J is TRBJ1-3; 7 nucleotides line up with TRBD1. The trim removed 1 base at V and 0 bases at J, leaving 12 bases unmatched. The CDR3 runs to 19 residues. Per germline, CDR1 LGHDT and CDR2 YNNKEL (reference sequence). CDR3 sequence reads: CASSQVFGGQANSGNTIYF. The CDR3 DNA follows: TGTGCCAGCAGCCAAGTCTTCGGAGGACAGGCGAACTCTGGAAACACCATATATTTT.

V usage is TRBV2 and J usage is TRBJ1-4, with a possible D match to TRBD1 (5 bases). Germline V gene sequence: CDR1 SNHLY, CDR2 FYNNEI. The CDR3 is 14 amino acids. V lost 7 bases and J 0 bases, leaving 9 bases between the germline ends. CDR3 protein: CASIGEATNEKLFF. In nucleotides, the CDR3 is TGTGCCAGCATAGGGGAGGCAACTAATGAAAAACTGTTTTTT. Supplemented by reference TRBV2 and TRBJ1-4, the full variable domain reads EPEVTQTPSHQVTQMGQEVILRCVPISNHLYFYWYRQILGQKVEFLVSFYNNEISEKSEIFDDQFSVERPDGSNFTLKIRSTKLEDSAMYFCASIGEATNEKLFFGSGTQLSVL.

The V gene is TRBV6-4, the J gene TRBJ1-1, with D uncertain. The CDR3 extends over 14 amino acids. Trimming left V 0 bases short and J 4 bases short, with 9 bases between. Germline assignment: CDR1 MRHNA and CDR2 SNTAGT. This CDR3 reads CASSDSHGGTEAFF. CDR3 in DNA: TGTGCCAGCAGTGACTCTCACGGTGGCACTGAAGCTTTCTTT.